The sequence of this T cell receptor beta chain was determined in a study of cytomegalovirus exposure and HLA in healthy donors. To note about this clone: Antigen unknown.

Study conclusions and caveats: Later analysis showed TCR association rates varying by HLA locus, highest for DRB1 and lowest for HLA-C. A later analysis linked a missense variant in DCLRE1C to the trimming of TCR beta V and J genes.

13 Jbeta primers and 60 Vbeta primers were used for the PCR. Profiling relied on immunoSEQ multiplex PCR, and the TCRdb table lists in-frame clones only, not all of them. The table shows under 95,000 clones, with roughly 77% occurring only once. J was trimmed by 10 bases and V by 4 bases; bases with no gene match: 15. The CDR3 has 17 residues. Germline V gives CDR1 LGHNA, CDR2 YNFKEQ. The chain uses TRBV4-2 and TRBJ1-6, with 8 bases identical to TRBD1. The clonotype originates from a middle-aged woman in good health and CMV-seropositive. The material sequenced was PBMCs. The CDR3 nucleotides read TGTGCCAGCAGCCTCATTGGCGGGACAGGCTCGTACTCACCCCTCCACTTT. This encodes CASSLIGGTGSYSPLHF.